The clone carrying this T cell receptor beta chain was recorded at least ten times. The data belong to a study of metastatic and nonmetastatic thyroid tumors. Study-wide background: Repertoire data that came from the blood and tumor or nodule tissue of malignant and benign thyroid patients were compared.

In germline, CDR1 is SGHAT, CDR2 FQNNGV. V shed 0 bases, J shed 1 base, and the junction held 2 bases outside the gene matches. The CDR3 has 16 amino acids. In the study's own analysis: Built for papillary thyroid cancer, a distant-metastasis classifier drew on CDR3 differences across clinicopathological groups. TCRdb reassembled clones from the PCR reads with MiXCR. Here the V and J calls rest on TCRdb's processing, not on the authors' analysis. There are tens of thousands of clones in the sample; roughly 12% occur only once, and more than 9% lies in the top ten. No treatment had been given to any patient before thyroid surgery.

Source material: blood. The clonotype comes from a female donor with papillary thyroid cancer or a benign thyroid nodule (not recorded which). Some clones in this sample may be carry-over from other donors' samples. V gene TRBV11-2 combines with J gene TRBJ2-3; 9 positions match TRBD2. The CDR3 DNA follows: TGTGCCAGCAGCTTAGAAGCGGGAGGTGGCACAGATACGCAGTATTTT. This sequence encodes CASSLEAGGGTDTQYF.